This T cell receptor beta chain was documented in a study of cytomegalovirus exposure and HLA in healthy donors. For the study at large: Researchers previously reported finding 100 million or so unique TCR beta sequences from roughly 200 million T cells.

The PCR was carried out with 60 Vbeta primers and 13 Jbeta primers. Sequenced by immunoSEQ multiplex PCR; TCRdb stores in-frame clones only, minus some. The data contain roughly 200,000 clones, over 70% of them singletons. Deletions cut 10 bases from V and 0 bases from J, with 24 bases between. Germline V gene data show CDR1 as MDHEN and CDR2 as SYDVKM. The CDR3 runs 18 residues. As for this clone: Its matching antigen is unknown.

Study-level results: Across all donors, roughly uniform sequencing depth was an assumption of the presence/absence analyses.

Material: PBMCs. This receptor was obtained from a woman aged 55-69 years in good health and CMV-seropositive. V gene TRBV28 combines with J gene TRBJ1-4; D remains ambiguous. CDR3 in amino acids: CAILPSPSRQATNEKLFF. CDR3 nucleotides: TGTGCCATCCTCCCGAGCCCCTCCCGCCAAGCAACTAATGAAAAACTGTTTTTT.